This T cell receptor beta chain stems from a study of post-analysis software for immune sequencing data (dated by TCRdb to the mid-2010s). Regarding the study in general: Disease courses on record covered relapsing-remitting, secondary progressive and progressive-relapsing multiple sclerosis, though some patients had no subtype annotation. A subset of samples was prepared in parallel using single-end sample barcoding, then pooled and co-amplified after Illumina adapter ligation. Patient repertoires were compared against roughly 12 previously published healthy control repertoires from donors aged 6 to 25 years.

Reading from cysteine to phenylalanine, the CDR3 counts 14 amino acids. Of the read, only the CDR3 DNA is kept; its 42 bases are in frame from base 1. CDR1 MNHEY and CDR2 SMNVEV are derived from the germline V gene (reference sequence). TCR beta repertoires were profiled from peripheral blood of roughly 13 young patients with multiple sclerosis to demonstrate the VDJtools post-analysis software. The multiple sclerosis patients were children and adolescents between roughly 6 and 16 years of age. In regard to this clonotype: Its antigen is not yet known. At one boundary the junction diverges from the germline segment, which might be a read error.

General conclusions and limits of the study: Strong co-clustering of samples prepared in the same batch was shown by direct clustering with F measure, prompting a batch-effect correction. The control group was slightly older than the multiple sclerosis patient group. Multiple sclerosis patients had significantly lower normalized Chao1 diversity than controls, a result that suggests substantial peripheral T-cell clonal expansion. Patients showed significantly higher frequencies than controls for about 5 TRBV segments, among them TRBV5-6, TRBV5-1 and TRBV20-1.

Library preparation used PCR. Instrument used: Illumina HiSeq 2500. To reduce PCR and sequencing biases, unique molecular identifiers were incorporated into the TCR beta cDNA libraries. Per 1 to 10 million input T cells, roughly 500,000 cDNA molecules were obtained, such that each molecule approximated one T cell. Patient libraries were prepared and sequenced with the same protocol used for the earlier healthy control dataset. Within a given batch, samples were prepared together, multiplexed and sequenced on the same HiSeq lane. As for the original processing: MIGEC was used to process the raw barcoded reads, and molecular identifier groups with only a single read were discarded before consensus assembly and CDR3 extraction. VDJtools was used for post-analysis of the clonotype tables, and diversity was normalized by down-sampling every dataset to the size of the smallest sample. In repertoire overlap clustering, CDR3 amino acid sequences, but not nucleotide sequences, were matched to correct batch-related cross-sample contamination. TCRdb itself trimmed the public reads at Q25 with fastp, ran MiXCR and retained productive beta chains. CDR3 protein duplicates are merged, each entry listing the most common genes and DNA. TCRdb's processing, not the authors' own work, is the source of the V and J calls. The table for this sample lists 170,000 or so distinct CDR3 sequences; 30% of them were counted only once. The top ten constitute roughly 1.6% of the sample.

Material for sequencing was blood. The chain uses TRBV27 and TRBJ2-5; TRBD1 is a weak D gene call, 8 bases matching. This TCR came from a girl aged 10 to 17 with multiple sclerosis. The CDR3 reads as follows: CAGSTDRGGETQYF. The nucleotide sequence reads TGTGCCGGCAGTACCGACAGGGGAGGGGAGACCCAGTACTTC.